What follows describes a single TCR beta chain. What it recognizes is unknown. These data originate in a study of T cell repertoires in cytomegalovirus infection. Turning to the study itself: Both a matching HLA type and CMV infection were indicated by public TCR beta signatures. Study-level findings and limits: The response measured ex vivo was dominated by TCR beta clonotypes (HLA-C-restricted and CMV-specific).

The CDR3 consists of 16 residues. Germline V CDR1 and CDR2: MNHEY, SVGAGI. The V segment lost 4 bases and the J segment 2 bases; nucleotides outside the gene matches: 2. Using its own MiXCR run on the reads, TCRdb lists one record per CDR3 protein. Here the sample spans about 920,000 distinct CDR3 sequences, approximately 31% being singletons. This specimen consisted of cultured CD8+ T cells from PBMCs, obtained from culture after CMV antigen stimulation. This sequence was found in a human donor in good health (CMV status not recorded). Some clones in this sample may be carry-over from other donors' samples. This chain uses TRBV6-5 with TRBJ2-6; 10 nucleotides align to TRBD1. The CDR3 sequence: CASSLDRGAGANVLTF. For the CDR3, the DNA is TGTGCCAGCAGTTTGGACAGGGGGGCTGGGGCCAACGTCCTGACTTTC.